Below are 4 T cell receptor beta chains sequenced from a single sample in a study of blood T cell repertoires in COVID-19 (dated by TCRdb to the early 2020s). The library relied on the immunoSEQ multiplex PCR assay. The source is immuneACCESS, and TCRdb retained only in-frame sequences with V and J called. Part of the clones is not carried over; for the studies checked, unresolved V genes explain less than half of this, and the remainder is unexplained. This sample is represented by under 150,000 clones; 88% of them were singletons. The ten most abundant clones make up less than 2% of the sample. Material for sequencing was peripheral blood. The receptors shown here come from a human donor in a cohort sampled during active COVID-19.

The V call is TRBV7-9, the J call TRBJ1-1, with a tentative D call TRBD1 (5 bases). The CDR3 loop spans 14 amino acids. Germline V gene lookup returns CDR1 SEHNR and CDR2 FQNEAQ (reference sequence). V lost 5 bases, J lost 0 bases, and 10 bases lay in between. This CDR3 is CASSDQGMNTEAFF. The CDR3 DNA sequence: TGTGCCAGCAGCGATCAGGGTATGAACACTGAAGCTTTCTTT. The full variable domain, rest sourced from reference TRBV7-9 and TRBJ1-1, is DTGVSQNPRHKITKRGQNVTFRCDPISEHNRLYWYRQTLGQGPEFLTYFQNEAQLEKSRLLSDRFSAERPKGSFSTLEIQRTEQGDSAMYLCASSDQGMNTEAFFGQGTRLTVV.

The chain couples TRBV5-1 to TRBJ2-1; TRBD2 might be the D (6 bases). The germline V gene has CDR1 SGHRS and CDR2 YFSETQ. V lost 5 bases and J 0 bases, leaving 9 bases between the germline ends. This CDR3 comprises 14 residues. CDR3: CASSWRGSYNEQFF. CDR3 in DNA: TGCGCCAGCAGTTGGCGGGGCTCCTACAATGAGCAGTTCTTC.

This clone was seen a few times. The rearrangement uses TRBV28 and TRBJ1-5; 9 bases fit TRBD1. CDR1 and CDR2 (germline): MDHEN, SYDVKM. V was clipped by 5 bases and J by 2 bases; unmatched bases: 7. The CDR3 extends over 16 amino acids. The CDR3 nucleotides are TGTGCCAGCAGTCCCCAACAGGGGGCTGGCAATCAGCCCCAGCATTTT. Protein: CASSPQQGAGNQPQHF.

The chain links TRBV9 to TRBJ2-4, with D maybe TRBD2 (6 bases). V dropped 3 bases and J dropped 0 bases, with 16 bases sitting between them. Germline loops: CDR1 SGDLS, CDR2 YYNGEE. The CDR3 has 17 residues. In DNA, the CDR3 is TGTGCCAGCAGCGCCAGTGTAGGAGGGGAAGCCAAAAACATTCAGTACTTC. Its protein product is CASSASVGGEAKNIQYF.